This TCR beta chain was identified during a study of blood T cell repertoires in COVID-19. Study context: COVID-19 samples collected from the United States, Italy and Spain covered acute and convalescent phases. Sample material is recorded as cDNA or gDNA derived from T cells, B-cell-depleted T cells, or PBMCs.

This table comes from immunoSEQ multiplex PCR, and its TCRdb copy is limited to in-frame clones, with some not included. The sample lists about 190,000 clones; roughly 80% were seen once. The ends were cut back, 4 bases at V and 7 bases at J, with 20 bases in the middle. The germline V gene encodes CDR1 SGDLS and CDR2 YYNGEE. The CDR3 length is 15 residues. The genes are TRBV9 and TRBJ1-1, with D perhaps TRBD1 (5 bases). Material: peripheral blood. The receptor's source is a man aged 25 to 40 with active or convalescent COVID-19. The CDR3 region has the DNA TGTGCCAGCAGCCTAACTTCCTCAGGGATATTTGAAGCTTTCTTT. This translates into CASSLTSSGIFEAFF.